These 3 T cell receptor beta chains came from one sample sequenced in a study of shared clonotypes between healthy human individuals. The repertoire was sequenced with immunoSEQ multiplex PCR; TCRdb's copy has only in-frame clones and lacks some. The data hold around 500,000 clones, with roughly 77% observed a single time. Sample: PBMCs. The receptors were sampled from a woman between 40 and 55 years old in good health. Some clones in this sample may be carry-over from other donors' samples.

V usage is TRBV7-2 and J usage is TRBJ1-5; D is ambiguous. The germline gives CDR1 SGHTA, CDR2 FQGNSA. This CDR3 has 13 residues. The V end lost 2 bases, the J end lost 4 bases, and 6 bases lay between the germline ends. The CDR3 region has the DNA TGTGCCAGCAGCTTATCGCATAATCAGCCCCAGCATTTT. This gives the protein CASSLSHNQPQHF. Together with reference TRBV7-2 and TRBJ1-5, the CDR3 gives the full variable domain: GAGVSQSPSNKVTEKGKDVELRCDPISGHTALYWYRQSLGQGLEFLIYFQGNSAPDKSGLPSDRFSAERTGGSVSTLTIQRTQQEDSAVYLCASSLSHNQPQHFGDGTRLSIL.

This chain uses TRBV7-8 with TRBJ2-3; TRBD2 agrees at 7 bases. Germline loops: CDR1 SGHVS, CDR2 FQNEAQ. There are 15 residues in the CDR3. V lost 1 base and J lost 4; bases outside the gene matches: 5. CDR3 sequence (DNA): TGTGCCAGCAGCTTAGGGTCGGCGGGAGCAGATACGCAGTATTTT. This sequence encodes CASSLGSAGADTQYF.

In this sample, this clone turned up a few times. The V gene is TRBV29-1, the J gene TRBJ1-2; the D is unclear. This CDR3 contains 12 residues. In germline, CDR1 is SQVTM, CDR2 ANQGSEA. The V gene lost 7 bases and the J gene lost 7 bases, with 16 bases spanning the gap. CDR3 protein: CSATFGLRGYTF. In DNA, the CDR3 is TGCAGCGCCACATTCGGATTACGTGGCTACACCTTC.